This T cell receptor (beta chain) was captured by sequencing in a study of vaccination and CD4 T cells after COVID-19. The Oncomine TCR Beta short-read assay generated sequence data from the DNA of cultured CD4+ T cells. TCRdb passed the PCR reads through MiXCR, listing each CDR3 protein once. The table records roughly 18,000 distinct CDR3 sequences, roughly 51% of them present only once. This clonotype has just a few counts. Its antigen is still unknown. Treatment of the sample: roughly 11-day PBMC culture with coronavirus spike peptide pools or control peptides (ViraFEST assay). CDR1 is MNHEY, CDR2 SVGAGI, per germline. V was shortened by 3 bases and J by 6 bases, with 15 bases between the two germline ends. The CDR3 consists of 14 residues.

The receptor comes from a human donor who had recovered from COVID-19. The starting material was CD4+ T cells from blood, cultured in vitro, obtained before SARS-CoV-2 vaccination. The V gene is TRBV6-5, the J gene TRBJ2-7; D perhaps matches TRBD1 (6 bases). In DNA, the CDR3 is TGTGCCAGCAGTTATGGCAGGGGTGTGGGCGAGCAGTACTTC. Protein product: CASSYGRGVGEQYF.